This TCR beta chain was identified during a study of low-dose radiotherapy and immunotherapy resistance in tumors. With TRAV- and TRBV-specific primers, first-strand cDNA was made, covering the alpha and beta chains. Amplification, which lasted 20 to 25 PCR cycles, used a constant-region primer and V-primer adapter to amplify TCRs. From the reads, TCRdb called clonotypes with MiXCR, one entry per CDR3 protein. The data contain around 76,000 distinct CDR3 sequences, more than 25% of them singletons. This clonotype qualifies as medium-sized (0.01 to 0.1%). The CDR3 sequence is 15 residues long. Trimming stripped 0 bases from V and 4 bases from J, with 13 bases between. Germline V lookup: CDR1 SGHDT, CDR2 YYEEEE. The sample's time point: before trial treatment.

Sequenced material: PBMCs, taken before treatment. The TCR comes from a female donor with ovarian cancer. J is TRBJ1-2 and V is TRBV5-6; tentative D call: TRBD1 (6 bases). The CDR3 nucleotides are TGTGCCAGCAGCTTGGGACGGGGGGCCGTCTATGGCTACACCTTC. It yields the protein CASSLGRGAVYGYTF.